This T cell receptor beta chain stems from a study of T cell clonotyping in hematopoietic cell transplantation. Study-level findings and limits: Without cell sorting, CD4 versus CD8 contributions remain unresolved.

The V gene lost 5 bases and the J gene lost 2 bases, with 12 bases spanning the gap. The germline CDR1 and CDR2 sequences are LNHDA and SQIVND (reference sequence). The CDR3 totals 14 residues. Time point reported: recipient sample about 28 days before transplant, after cytoreduction. Details on this clone: Its target is not known.

Method: immunoSEQ multiplex PCR; TCRdb's copy keeps in-frame clones and lacks some. The data show about 10,000 clones, about nine tenths seen once. The source of this sequence is a woman aged 45-60 years with chronic myeloid leukemia. Some clones in this sample may be carry-over from other donors' samples. The sample in question was peripheral blood mononuclear cells, obtained before stem cell transplant. V and J are TRBV19 and TRBJ1-2, with D possibly TRBD1 on 5 matching bases. DNA for the CDR3: TGTGCCAGTAGTCCCCCTGGGGGGAACTATGGCTACACCTTC. This codes for CASSPPGGNYGYTF.